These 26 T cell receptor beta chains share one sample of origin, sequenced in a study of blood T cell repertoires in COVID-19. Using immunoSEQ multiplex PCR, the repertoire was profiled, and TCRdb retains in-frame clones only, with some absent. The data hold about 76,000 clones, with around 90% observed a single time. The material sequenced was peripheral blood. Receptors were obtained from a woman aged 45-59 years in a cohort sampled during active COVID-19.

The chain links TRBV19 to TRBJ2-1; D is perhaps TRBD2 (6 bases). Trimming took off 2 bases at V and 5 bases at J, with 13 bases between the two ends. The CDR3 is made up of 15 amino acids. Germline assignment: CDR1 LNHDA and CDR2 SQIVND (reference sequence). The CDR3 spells CASSISTSTHNEQFF. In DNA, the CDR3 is TGTGCCAGTAGTATATCAACTAGCACCCACAATGAGCAGTTCTTC.

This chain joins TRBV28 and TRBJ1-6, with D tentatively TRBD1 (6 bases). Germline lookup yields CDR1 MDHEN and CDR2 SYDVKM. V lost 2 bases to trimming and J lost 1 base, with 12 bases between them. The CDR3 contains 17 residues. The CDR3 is CASSLPGDRSYNSPLHF. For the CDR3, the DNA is TGTGCCAGCAGTTTACCAGGGGATAGGTCCTATAATTCACCCCTCCACTTT.

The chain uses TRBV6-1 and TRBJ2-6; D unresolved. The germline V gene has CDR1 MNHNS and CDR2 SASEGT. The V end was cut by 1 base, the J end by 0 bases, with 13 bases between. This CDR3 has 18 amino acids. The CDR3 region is CASSEGAIADSGANVLTF. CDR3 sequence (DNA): TGTGCCAGCAGTGAAGGGGCCATCGCCGACTCTGGGGCCAACGTCCTGACTTTC.

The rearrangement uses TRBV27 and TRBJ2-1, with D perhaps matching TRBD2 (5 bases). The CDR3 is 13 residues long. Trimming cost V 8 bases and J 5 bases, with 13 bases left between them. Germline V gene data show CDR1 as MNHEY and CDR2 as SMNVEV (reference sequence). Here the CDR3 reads CASSAGVDNEQFF. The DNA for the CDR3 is TGTGCCAGCTCCGCCGGGGTCGACAATGAGCAGTTCTTC.

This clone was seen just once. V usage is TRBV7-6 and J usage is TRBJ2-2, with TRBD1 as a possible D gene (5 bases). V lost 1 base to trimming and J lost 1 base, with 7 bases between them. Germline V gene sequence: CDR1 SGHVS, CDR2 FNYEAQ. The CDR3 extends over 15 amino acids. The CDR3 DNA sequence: TGTGCCAGCAGCTTAGGGACACAGAACACCGGGGAGCTGTTTTTT. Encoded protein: CASSLGTQNTGELFF.

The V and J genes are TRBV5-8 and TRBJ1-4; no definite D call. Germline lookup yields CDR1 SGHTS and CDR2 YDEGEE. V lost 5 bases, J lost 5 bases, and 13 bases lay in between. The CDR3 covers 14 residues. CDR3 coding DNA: TGTGCCAGCAGACCCGGCGGTCCCAATGAAAAACTGTTTTTT. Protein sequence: CASRPGGPNEKLFF.

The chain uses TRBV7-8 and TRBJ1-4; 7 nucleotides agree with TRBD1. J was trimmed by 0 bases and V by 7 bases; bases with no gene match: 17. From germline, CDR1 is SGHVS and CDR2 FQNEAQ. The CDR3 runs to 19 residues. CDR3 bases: TGTGCCAGCAAATTGTCGGGACAGCAGCTTTACACAACTAATGAAAAACTGTTTTTT. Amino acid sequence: CASKLSGQQLYTTNEKLFF.

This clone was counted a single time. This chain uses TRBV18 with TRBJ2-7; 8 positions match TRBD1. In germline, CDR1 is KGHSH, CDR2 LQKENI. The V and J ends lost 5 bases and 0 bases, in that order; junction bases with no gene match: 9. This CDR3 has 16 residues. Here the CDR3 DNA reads TGTGCCAGCTCATCTCGACAGGGGCCTCACTCCTACGAGCAGTACTTC. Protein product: CASSSRQGPHSYEQYF.

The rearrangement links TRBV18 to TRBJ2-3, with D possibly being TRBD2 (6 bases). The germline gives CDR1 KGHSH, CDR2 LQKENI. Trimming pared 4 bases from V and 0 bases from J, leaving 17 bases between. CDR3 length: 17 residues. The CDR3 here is CASSLVLAQTSTDTQYF. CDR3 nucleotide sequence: TGTGCCAGCTCACTGGTTCTAGCGCAAACTAGCACAGATACGCAGTATTTT.

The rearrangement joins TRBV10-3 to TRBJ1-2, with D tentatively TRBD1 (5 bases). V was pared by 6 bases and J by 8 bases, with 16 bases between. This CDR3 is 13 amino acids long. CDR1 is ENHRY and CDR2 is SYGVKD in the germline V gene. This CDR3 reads CAISSSQGQGYTF. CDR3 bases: TGTGCCATCAGCTCGAGCCAGGGCCAGGGCTACACCTTC.

The CDR3 loop reads CASSLDRGKYGYTF. The CDR3 coding sequence is TGTGCCAGCAGTTTGGACAGGGGAAAATATGGCTACACCTTC. This rearrangement joins TRBV28 to TRBJ1-2; 9 bases are shared with TRBD1. From germline, CDR1 is MDHEN and CDR2 SYDVKM. The V and J ends lost 3 bases and 5 bases, in that order; junction bases with no gene match: 4. This CDR3 comprises 14 residues.

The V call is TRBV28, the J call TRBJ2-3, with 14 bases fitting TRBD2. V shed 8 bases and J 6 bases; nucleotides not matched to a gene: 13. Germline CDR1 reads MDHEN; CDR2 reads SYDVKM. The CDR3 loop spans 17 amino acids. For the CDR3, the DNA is TGTGCCAGCTCATCCAAATCCGGGACTAGCGGGAGTGATACGCAGTATTTT. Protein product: CASSSKSGTSGSDTQYF. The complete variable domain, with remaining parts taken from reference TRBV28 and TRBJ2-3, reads DVKVTQSSRYLVKRTGEKVFLECVQDMDHENMFWYRQDPGLGLRLIYFSYDVKMKEKGDIPEGYSVSREKKERFSLILESASTNQTSMYLCASSSKSGTSGSDTQYFGPGTRLTVL.

CDR3 sequence: CASSEFIKTQYF. The CDR3 region has the DNA TGTGCCAGCAGTGAGTTTATAAAGACCCAGTACTTC. The genes are TRBV2 and TRBJ2-5; D not certain. The CDR3 is 12 amino acids. V gave up 3 bases and J gave up 6 bases, with 8 bases separating them. Germline CDR1 and CDR2: SNHLY and FYNNEI.

The CDR3 DNA is TGTGCCAGCAGTTATGAGGGTCTTGTTGGCTACACCTTC. Translating gives CASSYEGLVGYTF. The chain couples TRBV6-5 to TRBJ1-2, with D unresolved. Germline CDR1 and CDR2: MNHEY and SVGAGI. The CDR3 loop spans 13 amino acids. Trimming removed 3 bases from V and 7 bases from J, with 12 bases in between.

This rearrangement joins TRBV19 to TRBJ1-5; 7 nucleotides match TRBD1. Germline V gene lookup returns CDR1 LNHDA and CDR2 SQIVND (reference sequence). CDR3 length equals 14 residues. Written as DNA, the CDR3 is TGTGGTACCGCCGACAGGGATGGTAATCAGCCCCAGCATTTT. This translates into CGTADRDGNQPQHF. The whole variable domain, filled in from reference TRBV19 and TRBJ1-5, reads DGGITQSPKYLFRKEGQNVTLSCEQNLNHDAMYWYRQDPGQGLRLIYYSQIVNDFQKGDIAEGYSVSREKKESFPLTVTSAQKNPTAFYLCGTADRDGNQPQHFGDGTRLSIL.

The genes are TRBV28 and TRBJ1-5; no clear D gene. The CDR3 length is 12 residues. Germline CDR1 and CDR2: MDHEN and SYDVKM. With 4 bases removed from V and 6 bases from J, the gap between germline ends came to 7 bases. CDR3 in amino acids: CASSSPGQPQHF. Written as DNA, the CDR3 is TGTGCCAGCAGTTCTCCCGGTCAGCCCCAGCATTTT.

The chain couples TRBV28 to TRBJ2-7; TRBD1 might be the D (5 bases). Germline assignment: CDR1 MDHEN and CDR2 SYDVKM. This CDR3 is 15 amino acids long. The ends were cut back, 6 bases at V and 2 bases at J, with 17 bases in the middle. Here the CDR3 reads CASRSTPVGAYEQYF. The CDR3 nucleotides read TGTGCCAGCAGGTCCACTCCTGTAGGGGCCTACGAGCAGTACTTC. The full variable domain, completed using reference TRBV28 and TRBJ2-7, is DVKVTQSSRYLVKRTGEKVFLECVQDMDHENMFWYRQDPGLGLRLIYFSYDVKMKEKGDIPEGYSVSREKKERFSLILESASTNQTSMYLCASRSTPVGAYEQYFGPGTRLTVT.

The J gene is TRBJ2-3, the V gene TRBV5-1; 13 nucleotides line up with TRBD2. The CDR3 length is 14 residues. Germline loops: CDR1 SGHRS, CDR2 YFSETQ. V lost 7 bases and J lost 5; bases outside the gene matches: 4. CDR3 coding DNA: TGCGCCAGCGGACTAGCGGGAGAGGTAGATACGCAGTATTTT. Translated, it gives CASGLAGEVDTQYF. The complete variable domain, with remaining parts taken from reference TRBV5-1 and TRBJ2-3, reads KAGVTQTPRYLIKTRGQQVTLSCSPISGHRSVSWYQQTPGQGLQFLFEYFSETQRNKGNFPGRFSGRQFSNSRSEMNVSTLELGDSALYLCASGLAGEVDTQYFGPGTRLTVL.

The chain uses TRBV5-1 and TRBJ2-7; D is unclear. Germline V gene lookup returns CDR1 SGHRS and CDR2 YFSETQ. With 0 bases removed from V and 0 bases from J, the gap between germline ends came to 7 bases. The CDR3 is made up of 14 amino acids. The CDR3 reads CASSLDSDSYEQYF. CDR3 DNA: TGCGCCAGCAGCTTGGACTCTGACTCCTACGAGCAGTACTTC.

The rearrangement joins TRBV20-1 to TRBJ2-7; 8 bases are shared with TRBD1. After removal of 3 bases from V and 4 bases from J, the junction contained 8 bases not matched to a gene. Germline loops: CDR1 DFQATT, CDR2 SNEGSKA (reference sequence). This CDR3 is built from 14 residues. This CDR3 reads CSASSRQGNYEQYF. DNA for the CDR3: TGCAGTGCTAGTTCGCGACAGGGGAATTACGAGCAGTACTTC.

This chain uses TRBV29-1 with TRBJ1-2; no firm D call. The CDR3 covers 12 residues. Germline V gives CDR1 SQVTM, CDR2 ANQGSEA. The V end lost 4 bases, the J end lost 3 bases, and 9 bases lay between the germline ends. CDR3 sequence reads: CSVVRRDYGYTF. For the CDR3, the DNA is TGCAGCGTTGTGCGCCGTGACTATGGCTACACCTTC.

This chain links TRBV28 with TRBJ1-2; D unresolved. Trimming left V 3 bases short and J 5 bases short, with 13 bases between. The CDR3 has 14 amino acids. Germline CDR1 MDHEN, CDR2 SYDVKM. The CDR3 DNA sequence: TGTGCCAGCAGTTTGGGAGGAAGGGCTTATGGCTACACCTTC. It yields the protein CASSLGGRAYGYTF.

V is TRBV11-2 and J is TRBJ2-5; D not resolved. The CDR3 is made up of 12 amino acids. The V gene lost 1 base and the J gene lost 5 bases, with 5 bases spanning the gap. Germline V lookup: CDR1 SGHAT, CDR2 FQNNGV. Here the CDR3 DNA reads TGTGCCAGCAGCTTAGGTGAGGAGACCCAGTACTTC. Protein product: CASSLGEETQYF.

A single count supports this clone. CDR3 DNA sequence: TGTGCCGGAGCAGGGTTCGGGGAGCTGTTTTTT. Protein sequence: CAGAGFGELFF. This chain uses TRBV6-5 with TRBJ2-2; D may be TRBD1 (5 bases). The CDR3 loop spans 11 amino acids. With 11 bases removed from V and 7 bases from J, the gap between germline ends came to 11 bases. Germline assignment: CDR1 MNHEY and CDR2 SVGAGI.

The CDR3 region has the DNA TGTGCCAGCAGCCGAACTTGGAACACTGAAGCTTTCTTT. Its protein is CASSRTWNTEAFF. V and J are TRBV13 and TRBJ1-1; D not certain. Trimming removed 5 bases at V and 1 base at J, with 8 bases between. Per germline, CDR1 PRHDT and CDR2 FYEKMQ (reference sequence). The CDR3 length is 13 residues.

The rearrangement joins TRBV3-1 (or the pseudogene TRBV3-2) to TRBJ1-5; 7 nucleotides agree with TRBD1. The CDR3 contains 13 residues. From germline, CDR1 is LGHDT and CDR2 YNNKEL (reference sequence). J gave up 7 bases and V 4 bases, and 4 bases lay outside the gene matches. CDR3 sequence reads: CASSPDRVQPQHF. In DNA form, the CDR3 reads TGTGCCAGCAGCCCTGACAGGGTACAGCCCCAGCATTTT.